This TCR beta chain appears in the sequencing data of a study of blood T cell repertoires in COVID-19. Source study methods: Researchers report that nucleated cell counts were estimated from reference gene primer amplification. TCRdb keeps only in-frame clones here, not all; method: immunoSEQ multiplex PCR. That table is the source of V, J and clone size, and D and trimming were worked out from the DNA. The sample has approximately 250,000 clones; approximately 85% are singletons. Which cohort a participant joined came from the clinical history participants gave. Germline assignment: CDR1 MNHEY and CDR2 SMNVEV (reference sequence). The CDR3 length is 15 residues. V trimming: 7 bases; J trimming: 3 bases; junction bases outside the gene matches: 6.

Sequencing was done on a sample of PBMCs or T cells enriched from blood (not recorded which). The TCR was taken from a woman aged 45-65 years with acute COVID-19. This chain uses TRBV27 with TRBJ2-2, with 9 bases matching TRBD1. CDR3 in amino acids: CASKTGTGYTGELFF. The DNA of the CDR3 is TGTGCCAGCAAAACCGGGACAGGGTACACCGGGGAGCTGTTTTTT.